This T cell receptor beta chain emerged from a study of graft-versus-host responses after intestinal transplantation. TCRdb's copy holds only in-frame clones and misses some; the assay was immunoSEQ multiplex PCR. The data show under 25,000 clones, approximately 86% seen once. In germline, CDR1 is LGHNA, CDR2 YNFKEQ. The CDR3 totals 15 residues. V lost 1 base to trimming and J lost 5 bases, with 15 bases between them. The origin of this receptor is a human patient who received an intestinal transplant, so some T cells may come from the graft donor. V usage is TRBV4-2 and J usage is TRBJ2-7; D is ambiguous. Here the sequenced sample was bone marrow, taken approximately 120 days after transplant. The CDR3: CASSQGDPPVDEQYF. DNA for the CDR3: TGTGCCAGCAGCCAAGGCGACCCCCCGGTGGACGAGCAGTACTTC.